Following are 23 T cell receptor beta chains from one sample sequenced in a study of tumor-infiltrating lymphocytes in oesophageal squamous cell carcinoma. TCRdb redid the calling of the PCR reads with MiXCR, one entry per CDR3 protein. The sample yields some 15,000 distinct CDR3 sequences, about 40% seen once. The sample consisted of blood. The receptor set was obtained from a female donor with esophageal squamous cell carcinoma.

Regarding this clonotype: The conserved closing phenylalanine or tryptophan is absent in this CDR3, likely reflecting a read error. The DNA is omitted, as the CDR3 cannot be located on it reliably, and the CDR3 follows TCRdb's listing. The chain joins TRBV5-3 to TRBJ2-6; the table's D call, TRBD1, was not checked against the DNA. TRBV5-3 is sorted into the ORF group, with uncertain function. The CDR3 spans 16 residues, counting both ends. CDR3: CASSLAGGQETQYFGA.

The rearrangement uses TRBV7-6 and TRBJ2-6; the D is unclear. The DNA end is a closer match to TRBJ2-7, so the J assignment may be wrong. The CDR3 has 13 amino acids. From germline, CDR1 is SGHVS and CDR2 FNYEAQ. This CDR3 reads CASSLSLGNEQYF. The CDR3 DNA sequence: TGTGCCAGCAGCTTATCTTTGGGGAACGAGCAGTACTTC.

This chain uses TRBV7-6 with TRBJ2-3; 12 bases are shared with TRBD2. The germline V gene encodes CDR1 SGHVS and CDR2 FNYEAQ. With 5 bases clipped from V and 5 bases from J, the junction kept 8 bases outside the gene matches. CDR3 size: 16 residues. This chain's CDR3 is CASSLLPGLAGDTQYF. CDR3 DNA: TGTGCCAGCAGCCTACTCCCGGGACTAGCGGGAGATACGCAGTATTTT.

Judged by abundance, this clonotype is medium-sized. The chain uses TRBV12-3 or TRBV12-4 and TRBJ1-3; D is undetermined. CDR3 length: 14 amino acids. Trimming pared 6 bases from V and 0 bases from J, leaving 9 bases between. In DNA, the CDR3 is TGTGCCAGCAGCCTACGACTCTCTGGAAACACCATATATTTT. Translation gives CASSLRLSGNTIYF.

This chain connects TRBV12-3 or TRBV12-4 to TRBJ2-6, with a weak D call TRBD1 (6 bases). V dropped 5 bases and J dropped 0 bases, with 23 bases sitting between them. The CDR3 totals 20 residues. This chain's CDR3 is CASSIDPGQWFSSGANVLTF. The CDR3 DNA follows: TGTGCCAGCAGTATCGATCCGGGACAATGGTTTAGCTCTGGGGCCAACGTCCTGACTTTC.

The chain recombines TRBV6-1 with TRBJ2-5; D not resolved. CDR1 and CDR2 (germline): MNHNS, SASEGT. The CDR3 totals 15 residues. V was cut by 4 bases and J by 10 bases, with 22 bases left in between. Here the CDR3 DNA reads TGTGCCAGCAGTGCCGGTGGGGTAGAGCCCGAATTCCAGTACTTC. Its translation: CASSAGGVEPEFQYF.

DNA for the CDR3: TGTGCCAGCACGGACAGGGTAGCTGGCTACACCTTC. Its protein product is CASTDRVAGYTF. The chain uses TRBV10-3 and TRBJ1-2, with 8 positions matching TRBD1. The CDR3 is 12 amino acids. Germline CDR1 is ENHRY and CDR2 is SYGVKD. The V and J ends lost 10 bases and 7 bases, in that order; junction bases with no gene match: 8.

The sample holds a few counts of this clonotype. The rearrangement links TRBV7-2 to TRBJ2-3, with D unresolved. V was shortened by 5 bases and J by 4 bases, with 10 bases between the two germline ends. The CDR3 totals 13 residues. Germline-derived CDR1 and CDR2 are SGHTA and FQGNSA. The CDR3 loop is CASSNGLSDTQYF. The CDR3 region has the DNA TGTGCCAGCAGCAACGGCCTATCAGATACGCAGTATTTT.

The DNA of the CDR3 is TGTGCCAGCAGCTGGGGGGGCACCACCGGGGAGCTGTTTTTT. Amino acid sequence: CASSWGGTTGELFF. V and J are TRBV7-3 and TRBJ2-2, with a possible D match to TRBD2 (7 bases). Germline V CDR1 and CDR2: SGHTA, FQGTGA. Trimming shortened V by 4 bases and J by 4 bases, and 10 bases separated the two germline ends. The CDR3 runs to 14 residues.

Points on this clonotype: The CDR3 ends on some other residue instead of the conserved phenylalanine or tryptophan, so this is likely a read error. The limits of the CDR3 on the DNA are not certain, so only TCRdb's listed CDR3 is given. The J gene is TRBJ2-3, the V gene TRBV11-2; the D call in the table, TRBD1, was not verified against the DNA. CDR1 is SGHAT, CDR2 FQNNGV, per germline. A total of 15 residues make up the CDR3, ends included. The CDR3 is CASSSGQHNEQFFGP.

This CDR3 reads CASSFYEGARYEQYF. The CDR3 region has the DNA TGTGCCAGCAGCTTTTACGAGGGGGCTCGATACGAGCAGTACTTC. The genes are TRBV11-2 and TRBJ2-4; 7 bases are a match to TRBD1. The DNA end favors TRBJ2-7, so the J call may be wrong. In germline, CDR1 is SGHAT, CDR2 FQNNGV. The CDR3 is 15 residues long.

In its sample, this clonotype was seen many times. This chain's CDR3 is CASSKGQLNTEAFF. In nucleotides, the CDR3 is TGTGCCAGTAGTAAGGGACAGTTGAACACTGAAGCTTTCTTT. The chain links TRBV19 to TRBJ1-1, with 7 bases identical to TRBD1. Losses at the gene ends were 4 bases for V and 0 bases for J; bases not matched to a gene: 2. This CDR3 contains 14 residues. Germline loops: CDR1 LNHDA, CDR2 SQIVND (reference sequence).

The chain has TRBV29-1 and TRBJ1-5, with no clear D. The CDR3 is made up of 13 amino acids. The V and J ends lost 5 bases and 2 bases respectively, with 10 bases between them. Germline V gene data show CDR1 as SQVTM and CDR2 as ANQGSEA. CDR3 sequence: CSVFRWGNQPQHF. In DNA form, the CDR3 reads TGCAGCGTTTTTCGGTGGGGCAATCAGCCCCAGCATTTT.

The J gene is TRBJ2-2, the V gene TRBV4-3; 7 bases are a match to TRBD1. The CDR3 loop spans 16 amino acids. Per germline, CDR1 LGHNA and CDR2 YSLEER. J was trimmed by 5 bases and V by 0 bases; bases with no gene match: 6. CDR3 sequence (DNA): TGCGCCAGCAGCCAAGAGGGACAGCCGGGGACCGGGGAGCTGTTTTTT. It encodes CASSQEGQPGTGELFF.

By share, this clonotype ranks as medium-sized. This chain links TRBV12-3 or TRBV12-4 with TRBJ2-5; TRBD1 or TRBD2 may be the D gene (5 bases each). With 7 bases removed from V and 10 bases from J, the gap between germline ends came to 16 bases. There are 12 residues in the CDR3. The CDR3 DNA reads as TGTGCCAGCAATTTCCTTGGGGGTATCCAGTACTTC. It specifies CASNFLGGIQYF.

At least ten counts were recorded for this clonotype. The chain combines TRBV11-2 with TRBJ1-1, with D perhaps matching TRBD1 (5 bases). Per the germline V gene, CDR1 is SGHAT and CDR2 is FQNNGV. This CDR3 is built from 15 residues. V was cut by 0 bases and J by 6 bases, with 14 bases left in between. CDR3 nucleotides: TGTGCCAGCAGCTTAGATCGGGGGTGGGGAGCTGAAGCTTTCTTT. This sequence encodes CASSLDRGWGAEAFF.

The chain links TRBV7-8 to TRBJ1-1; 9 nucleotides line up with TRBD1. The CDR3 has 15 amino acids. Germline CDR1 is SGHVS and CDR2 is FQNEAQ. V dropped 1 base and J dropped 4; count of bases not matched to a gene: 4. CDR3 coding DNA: TGTGCCAGCAGCTTAGAGATGGACAGGGGCACTGAAGCTTTCTTT. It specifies CASSLEMDRGTEAFF.

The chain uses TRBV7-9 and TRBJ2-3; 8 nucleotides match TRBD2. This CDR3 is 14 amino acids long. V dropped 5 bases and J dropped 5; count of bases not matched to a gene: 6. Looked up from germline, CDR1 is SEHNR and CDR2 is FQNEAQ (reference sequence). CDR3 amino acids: CASSLGLAGDTQYF. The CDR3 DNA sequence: TGTGCCAGCAGCCTTGGACTAGCAGGAGATACGCAGTATTTT.

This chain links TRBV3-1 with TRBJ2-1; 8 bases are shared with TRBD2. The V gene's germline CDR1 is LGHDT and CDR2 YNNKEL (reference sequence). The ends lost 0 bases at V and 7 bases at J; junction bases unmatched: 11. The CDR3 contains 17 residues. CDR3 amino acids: CASSQEDRGGGGNEQFF. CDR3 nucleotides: TGTGCCAGCAGCCAAGAAGACCGGGGGGGCGGAGGGAATGAGCAGTTCTTC.

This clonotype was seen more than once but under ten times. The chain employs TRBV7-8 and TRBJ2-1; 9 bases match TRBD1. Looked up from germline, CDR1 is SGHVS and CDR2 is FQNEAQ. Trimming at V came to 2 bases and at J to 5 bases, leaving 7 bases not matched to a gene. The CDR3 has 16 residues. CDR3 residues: CASSLRGTGINNEQFF. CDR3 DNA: TGTGCCAGCAGCTTAAGGGGGACAGGGATCAACAATGAGCAGTTCTTC. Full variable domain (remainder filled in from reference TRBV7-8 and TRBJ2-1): GAGVSQSPRYKVAKRGQDVALRCDPISGHVSLFWYQQALGQGPEFLTYFQNEAQLDKSGLPSDRFFAERPEGSVSTLKIQRTQQEDSAVYLCASSLRGTGINNEQFFGPGTRLTVL.

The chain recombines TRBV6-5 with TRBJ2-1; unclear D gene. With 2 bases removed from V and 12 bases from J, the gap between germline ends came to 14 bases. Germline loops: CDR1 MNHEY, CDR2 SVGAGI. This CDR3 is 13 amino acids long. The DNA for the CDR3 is TGTGCCAGCAGTTACGGAACCACAGATACGCAGTTCTTC. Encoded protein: CASSYGTTDTQFF.

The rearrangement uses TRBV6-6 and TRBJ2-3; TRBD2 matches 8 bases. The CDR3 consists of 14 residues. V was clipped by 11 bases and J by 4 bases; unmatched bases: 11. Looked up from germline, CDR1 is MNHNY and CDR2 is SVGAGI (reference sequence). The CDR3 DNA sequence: TGTGCCTCACGCGACGGGGGGGCGGCAGATACGCAGTATTTT. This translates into CASRDGGAADTQYF.

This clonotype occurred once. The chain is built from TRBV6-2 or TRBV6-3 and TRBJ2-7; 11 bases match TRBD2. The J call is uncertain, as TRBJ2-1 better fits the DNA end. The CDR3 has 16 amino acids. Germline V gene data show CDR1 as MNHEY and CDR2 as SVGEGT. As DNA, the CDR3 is TGTGCCAGCAGGGCGCGAGCGACTAGCGGGATCTACGAGCAGTTCTTC. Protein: CASRARATSGIYEQFF.